Below, 9 T cell receptor beta chains from the same sample are listed, as sequenced in a study of blood T cell repertoires in COVID-19. The repertoire was sequenced with immunoSEQ multiplex PCR; TCRdb's copy has only in-frame clones and lacks some. The sample yields about 240,000 clones, 82% seen once. Sequencing was performed on peripheral blood. The receptors derive from a woman aged 55-75 years with active or convalescent COVID-19.

V gene TRBV6-5 combines with J gene TRBJ1-2; D is perhaps TRBD1 (5 bases). Trimming left V 6 bases short and J 3 bases short, with 17 bases between. CDR3 length: 15 amino acids. Looked up from germline, CDR1 is MNHEY and CDR2 is SVGAGI. The DNA for the CDR3 is TGTGCCAGCAGCTACGTGGGGGGTAGAGACTATGGCTACACCTTC. Its translation is CASSYVGGRDYGYTF.

This clone was picked up a small number of times. V gene TRBV19 combines with J gene TRBJ1-3; D possibly corresponds to TRBD1 (5 bases). Per germline, CDR1 LNHDA and CDR2 SQIVND (reference sequence). The CDR3 totals 15 residues. V lost 3 bases to trimming and J lost 0 bases, with 9 bases between them. The DNA of the CDR3 is TGTGCCAGTAGTATGGGGGGACTCTCTGGAAACACCATATATTTT. It is translated as CASSMGGLSGNTIYF.

The J gene is TRBJ1-5, the V gene TRBV9; 7 bases are shared with TRBD1. CDR1 SGDLS and CDR2 YYNGEE come from the germline V gene. This CDR3 is 17 amino acids long. V shed 0 bases and J 3 bases; nucleotides not matched to a gene: 9. In DNA, the CDR3 is TGTGCCAGCAGCGTAGACGAGCAGGGGGAAAACAATCAGCCCCAGCATTTT. Its translation is CASSVDEQGENNQPQHF.

The V and J genes are TRBV28 and TRBJ1-2; TRBD1 is a possible D gene (6 bases). The CDR3 has 16 residues. Germline CDR1 and CDR2: MDHEN and SYDVKM. The V gene lost 6 bases and the J gene lost 2 bases, with 19 bases spanning the gap. The CDR3 loop is CASRPRAGVGNYGYTF. The CDR3 bases are TGTGCCAGCAGGCCGAGGGCAGGGGTCGGAAACTATGGCTACACCTTC.

The sample holds one count of this clone. The rearrangement links TRBV10-3 to TRBJ1-2, with TRBD1 matching 10 bases. Germline CDR1 reads ENHRY; CDR2 reads SYGVKD. The CDR3 loop spans 13 amino acids. V dropped 5 bases and J dropped 6; count of bases not matched to a gene: 3. The CDR3 nucleotides are TGTGCCATCAGTAGACAGGGGGCGGATGGCTACACCTTC. Translating it yields CAISRQGADGYTF.

This chain uses TRBV5-1 with TRBJ2-3; 7 bases line up with TRBD1. This CDR3 is 14 amino acids long. Trimming removed 4 bases from V and 5 bases from J; junction bases left unmatched: 7. The germline V gene encodes CDR1 SGHRS and CDR2 YFSETQ. The CDR3 DNA sequence: TGCGCCAGCAGCCCGGACAGGAGAGAAGATACGCAGTATTTT. Amino acid sequence: CASSPDRREDTQYF.

The rearrangement links TRBV5-1 to TRBJ1-6, with TRBD1 as a possible D gene (5 bases). Germline lookup yields CDR1 SGHRS and CDR2 YFSETQ. V dropped 0 bases and J dropped 15 bases, with 13 bases sitting between them. The CDR3 is 13 amino acids. The CDR3 is CASSLGGEDGLHF. The CDR3 DNA is TGCGCCAGCAGCTTGGGGGGGGAGGACGGCCTCCACTTT.

A few counts support this clone. This chain connects TRBV7-3 to TRBJ2-1, with 8 bases fitting TRBD1. Germline CDR1 reads SGHTA; CDR2 reads FQGTGA. This CDR3 has 15 residues. V lost 3 bases, J lost 5 bases, and 6 bases stayed unmatched. CDR3 sequence reads: CASSFWTGRHNEQFF. The DNA of the CDR3 is TGTGCCAGCAGCTTCTGGACAGGGCGGCACAATGAGCAGTTCTTC.

V is TRBV30 and J is TRBJ2-1, with TRBD2 matching over 11 bases. V was pared by 2 bases and J by 0 bases, with 9 bases of the junction left unmatched. Germline values: CDR1 GTSNPN, CDR2 SVGIG (reference sequence). There are 18 residues in the CDR3. In nucleotides, the CDR3 is TGTGCCTGGAGTTCCCCGACTAGCGGGGTTAGCTCCTACAATGAGCAGTTCTTC. This gives the protein CAWSSPTSGVSSYNEQFF.